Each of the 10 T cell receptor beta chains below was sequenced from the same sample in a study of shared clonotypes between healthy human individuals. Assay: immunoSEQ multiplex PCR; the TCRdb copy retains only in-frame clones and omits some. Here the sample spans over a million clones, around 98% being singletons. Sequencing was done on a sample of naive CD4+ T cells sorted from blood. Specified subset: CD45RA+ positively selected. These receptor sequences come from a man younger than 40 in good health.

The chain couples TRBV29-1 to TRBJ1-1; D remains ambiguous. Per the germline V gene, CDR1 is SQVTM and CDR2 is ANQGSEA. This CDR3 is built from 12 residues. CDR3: CTTLLEDTEAFF. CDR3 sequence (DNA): TGCACCACCTTGTTAGAGGACACTGAAGCTTTCTTT.

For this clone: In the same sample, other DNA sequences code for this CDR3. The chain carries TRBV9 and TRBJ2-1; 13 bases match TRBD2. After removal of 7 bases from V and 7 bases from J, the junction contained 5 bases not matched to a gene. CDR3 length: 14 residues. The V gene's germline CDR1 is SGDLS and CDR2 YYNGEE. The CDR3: CASRRTSGSNEQFF. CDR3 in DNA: TGTGCCAGCCGGAGGACTAGCGGGAGTAATGAGCAGTTCTTC.

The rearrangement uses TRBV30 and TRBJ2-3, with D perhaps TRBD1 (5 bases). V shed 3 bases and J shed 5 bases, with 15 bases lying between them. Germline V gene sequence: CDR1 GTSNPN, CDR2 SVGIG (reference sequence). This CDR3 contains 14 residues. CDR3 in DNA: TGTGCCTGGAGGACCCCCCAGGGAAGAGATACGCAGTATTTT. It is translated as CAWRTPQGRDTQYF.

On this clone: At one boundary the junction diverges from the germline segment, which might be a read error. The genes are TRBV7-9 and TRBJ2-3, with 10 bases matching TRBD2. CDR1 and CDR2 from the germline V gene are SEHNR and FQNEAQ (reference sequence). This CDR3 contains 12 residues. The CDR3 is CASSRTSGRWHF. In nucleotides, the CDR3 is TGTGCCAGCAGCCGGACTAGCGGCCGGTGGCATTTT.

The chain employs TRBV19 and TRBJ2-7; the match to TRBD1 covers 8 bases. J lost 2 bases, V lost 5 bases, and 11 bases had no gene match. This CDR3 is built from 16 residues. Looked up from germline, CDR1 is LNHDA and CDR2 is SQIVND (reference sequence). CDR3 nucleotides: TGTGCCAGTAGTTCCGCGACAGGGGTGAGGACCTACGAGCAGTACTTC. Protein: CASSSATGVRTYEQYF.

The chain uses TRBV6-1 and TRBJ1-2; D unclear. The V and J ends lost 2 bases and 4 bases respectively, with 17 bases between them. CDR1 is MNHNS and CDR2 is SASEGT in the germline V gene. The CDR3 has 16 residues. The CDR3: CASSESHQRGGYGYTF. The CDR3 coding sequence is TGTGCCAGCAGTGAAAGCCACCAACGGGGAGGCTATGGCTACACCTTC.

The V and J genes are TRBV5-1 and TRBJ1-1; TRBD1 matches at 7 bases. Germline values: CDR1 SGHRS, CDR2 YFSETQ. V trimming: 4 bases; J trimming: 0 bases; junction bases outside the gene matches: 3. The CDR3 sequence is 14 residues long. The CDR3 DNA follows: TGCGCCAGCAGCAAGGGACAGCTGAACACTGAAGCTTTCTTT. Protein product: CASSKGQLNTEAFF.

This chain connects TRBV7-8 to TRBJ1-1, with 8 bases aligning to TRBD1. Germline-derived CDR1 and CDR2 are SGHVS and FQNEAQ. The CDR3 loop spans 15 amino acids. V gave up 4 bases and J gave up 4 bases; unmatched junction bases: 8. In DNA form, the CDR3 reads TGTGCCAGCAGCTATCAGGGGGCGCAGGGCACTGAAGCTTTCTTT. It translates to CASSYQGAQGTEAFF.

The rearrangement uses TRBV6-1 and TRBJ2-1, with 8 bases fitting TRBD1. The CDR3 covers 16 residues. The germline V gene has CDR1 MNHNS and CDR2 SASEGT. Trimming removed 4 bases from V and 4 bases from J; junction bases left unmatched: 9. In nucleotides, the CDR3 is TGTGCCAGCAGTGCCTTTAGGGACAGGAGTTACAATGAGCAGTTCTTC. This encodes CASSAFRDRSYNEQFF.

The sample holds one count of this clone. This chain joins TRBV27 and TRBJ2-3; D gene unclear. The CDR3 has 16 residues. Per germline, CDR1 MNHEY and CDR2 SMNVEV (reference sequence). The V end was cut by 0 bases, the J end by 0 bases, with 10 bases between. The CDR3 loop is CASSLSPSASTDTQYF. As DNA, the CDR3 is TGTGCCAGCAGTTTATCCCCCTCTGCTAGCACAGATACGCAGTATTTT.